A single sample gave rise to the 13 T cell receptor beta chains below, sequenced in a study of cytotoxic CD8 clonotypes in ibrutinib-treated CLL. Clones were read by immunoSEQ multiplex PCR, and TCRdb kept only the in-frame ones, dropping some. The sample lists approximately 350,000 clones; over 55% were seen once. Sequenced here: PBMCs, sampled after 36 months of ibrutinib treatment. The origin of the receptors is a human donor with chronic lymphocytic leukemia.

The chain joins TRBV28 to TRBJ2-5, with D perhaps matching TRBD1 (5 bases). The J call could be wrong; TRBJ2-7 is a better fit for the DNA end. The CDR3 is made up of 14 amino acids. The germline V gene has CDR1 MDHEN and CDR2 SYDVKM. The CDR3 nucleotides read TGTGCCAGCAGTTTCCCACAGGATTCCGACGAGCAGTACTTC. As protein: CASSFPQDSDEQYF.

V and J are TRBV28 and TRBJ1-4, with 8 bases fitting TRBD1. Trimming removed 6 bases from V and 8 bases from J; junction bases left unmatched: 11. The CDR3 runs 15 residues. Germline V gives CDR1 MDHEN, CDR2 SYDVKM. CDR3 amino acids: CASSPPDRAREKLFF. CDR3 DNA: TGTGCCAGCAGCCCTCCGGACAGGGCGCGGGAAAAACTGTTTTTT.

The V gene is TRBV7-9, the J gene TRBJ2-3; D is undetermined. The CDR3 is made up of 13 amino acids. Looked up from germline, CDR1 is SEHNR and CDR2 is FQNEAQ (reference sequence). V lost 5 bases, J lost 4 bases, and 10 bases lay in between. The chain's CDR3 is CASSGRRADTQYF. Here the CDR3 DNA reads TGTGCCAGCAGCGGACGTAGGGCAGATACGCAGTATTTT. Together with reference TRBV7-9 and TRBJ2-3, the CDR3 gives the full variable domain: DTGVSQNPRHKITKRGQNVTFRCDPISEHNRLYWYRQTLGQGPEFLTYFQNEAQLEKSRLLSDRFSAERPKGSFSTLEIQRTEQGDSAMYLCASSGRRADTQYFGPGTRLTVL.

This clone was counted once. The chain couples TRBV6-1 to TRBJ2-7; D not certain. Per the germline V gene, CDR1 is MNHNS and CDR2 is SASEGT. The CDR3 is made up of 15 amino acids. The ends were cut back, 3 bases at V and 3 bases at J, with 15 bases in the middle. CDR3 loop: CASSERSIISYEQYF. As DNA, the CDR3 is TGTGCCAGCAGTGAGAGGAGTATTATAAGCTACGAGCAGTACTTC.

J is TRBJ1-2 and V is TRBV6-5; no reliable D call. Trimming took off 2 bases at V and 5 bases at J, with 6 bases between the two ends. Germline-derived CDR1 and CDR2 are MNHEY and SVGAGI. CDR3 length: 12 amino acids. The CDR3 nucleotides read TGTGCCAGCAGTTACGGAGGATATGGCTACACCTTC. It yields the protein CASSYGGYGYTF.

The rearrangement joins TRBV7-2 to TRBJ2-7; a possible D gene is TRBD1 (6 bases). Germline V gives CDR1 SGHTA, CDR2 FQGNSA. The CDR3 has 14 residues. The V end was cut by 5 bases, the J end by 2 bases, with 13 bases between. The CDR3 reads CASSLDSLAYEQYF. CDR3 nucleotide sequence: TGTGCCAGCAGCCTGGACAGTTTAGCCTACGAGCAGTACTTC.

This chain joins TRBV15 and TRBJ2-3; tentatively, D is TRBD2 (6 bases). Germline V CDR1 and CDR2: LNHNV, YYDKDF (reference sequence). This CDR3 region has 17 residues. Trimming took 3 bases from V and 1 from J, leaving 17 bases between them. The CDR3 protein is CATSSGDFQPGTDTQYF. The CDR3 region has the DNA TGTGCCACCAGCAGTGGGGACTTCCAACCGGGCACAGATACGCAGTATTTT.

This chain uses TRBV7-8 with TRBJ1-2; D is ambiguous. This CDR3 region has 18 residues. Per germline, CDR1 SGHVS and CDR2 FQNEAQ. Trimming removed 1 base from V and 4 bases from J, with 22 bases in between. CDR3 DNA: TGTGCCAGCAGCTTAGACCGGGCGATCTCGGGGTGGGGCTATGGCTACACCTTC. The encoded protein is CASSLDRAISGWGYGYTF.

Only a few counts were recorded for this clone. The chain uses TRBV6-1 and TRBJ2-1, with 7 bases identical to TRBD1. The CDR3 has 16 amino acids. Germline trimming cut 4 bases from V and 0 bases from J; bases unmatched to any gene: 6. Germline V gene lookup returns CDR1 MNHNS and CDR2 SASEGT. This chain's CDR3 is CASSGQGPSSYNEQFF. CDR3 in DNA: TGTGCCAGCAGTGGACAGGGCCCCAGCTCCTACAATGAGCAGTTCTTC.

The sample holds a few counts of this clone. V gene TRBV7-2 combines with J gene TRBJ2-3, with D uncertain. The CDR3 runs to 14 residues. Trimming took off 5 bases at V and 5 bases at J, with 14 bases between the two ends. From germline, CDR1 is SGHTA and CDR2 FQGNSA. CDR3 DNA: TGTGCCAGCAGCCCCTCCCCAAGCCGAGATACGCAGTATTTT. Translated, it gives CASSPSPSRDTQYF.

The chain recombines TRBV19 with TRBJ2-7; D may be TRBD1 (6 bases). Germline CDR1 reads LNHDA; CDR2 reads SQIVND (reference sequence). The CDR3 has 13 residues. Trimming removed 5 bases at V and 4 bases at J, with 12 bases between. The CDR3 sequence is CASSLPRGYEQYF. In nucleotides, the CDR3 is TGTGCCAGTAGTCTTCCCAGGGGATACGAGCAGTACTTC. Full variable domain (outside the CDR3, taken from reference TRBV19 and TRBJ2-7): DGGITQSPKYLFRKEGQNVTLSCEQNLNHDAMYWYRQDPGQGLRLIYYSQIVNDFQKGDIAEGYSVSREKKESFPLTVTSAQKNPTAFYLCASSLPRGYEQYFGPGTRLTVT.

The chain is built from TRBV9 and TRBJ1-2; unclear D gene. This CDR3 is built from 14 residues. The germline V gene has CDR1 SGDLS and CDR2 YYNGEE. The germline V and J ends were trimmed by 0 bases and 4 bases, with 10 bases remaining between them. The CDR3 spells CASSVGTRVYGYTF. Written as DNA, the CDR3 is TGTGCCAGCAGCGTAGGTACGAGGGTCTATGGCTACACCTTC.

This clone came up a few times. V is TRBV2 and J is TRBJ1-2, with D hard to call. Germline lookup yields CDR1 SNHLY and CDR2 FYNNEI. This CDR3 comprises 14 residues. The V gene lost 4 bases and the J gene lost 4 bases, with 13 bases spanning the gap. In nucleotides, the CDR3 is TGTGCCAGCAGTGTAGAAGGGTTCAGCTATGGCTACACCTTC. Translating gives CASSVEGFSYGYTF.